This TCR beta chain originates from a study of T cells in Graves' hyperthyroidism and ophthalmopathy. At the level of the study: Peripheral blood was obtained at initial diagnosis, preceding any treatment.

Ten or more counts support this clonotype. Germline V gene lookup returns CDR1 SGHAT and CDR2 FQNNGV. After removal of 0 bases from V and 4 bases from J, the junction contained 8 bases not matched to a gene. There are 17 residues in the CDR3. The CDR3 regions of TCR beta were amplified from RNA transcripts. The TCR CDR3 was amplified in a first-round RT-PCR using the HTBI primer set. TCRdb re-analysed the multiplex PCR reads in MiXCR, keeping a single row per CDR3 protein. The sample includes 350,000 to 400,000 distinct CDR3 sequences, under 15% of them seen just once. Patients having uncontrolled infection, another autoimmune disease, pregnancy or lactation were not included. Clinical symptoms, serum thyroxine and TRAb, thyroid ultrasound and orbital computed tomography were used for the diagnoses. Fresh peripheral blood, approximately 9.6 ml, yielded the PBMCs.

This TCR came from a woman aged 25 to 39 with Graves' hyperthyroidism. The sequenced material came from blood. The chain has TRBV11-2 and TRBJ2-7; 11 bases align to TRBD2. CDR3 residues: CASSLDGRRLAGYEQYF. DNA for the CDR3: TGTGCCAGCAGCTTAGATGGCCGACGACTAGCGGGATACGAGCAGTACTTC.